The clone carrying this T cell receptor (beta chain) was seen a handful of times. Its antigen is not identified. Second-dose intervals of approximately 4 or approximately 12 weeks were pooled. These data come from a study of T cell responses to AZD1222 COVID-19 vaccine. Findings and caveats of the study: CD4 TCRs linked to vaccination spanned spike, dominating at 160-218 and 743-854. Clonal diversity may have been underestimated, and the donors were mostly white British, with more females than males. Seropositive AZD1222 recipients at baseline numbered only five to seven.

The repertoire was sequenced with immunoSEQ multiplex PCR; TCRdb's copy has only in-frame clones and lacks some. The table shows about 140,000 clones, with about 86% occurring only once. CDR1 is SGHDN and CDR2 is FVKESK in the germline V gene. This CDR3 spans 14 amino acids. The V and J ends lost 5 bases and 2 bases respectively, with 13 bases between them. The chain combines TRBV14 with TRBJ2-7; D gene uncertain. The receptor's source is an adult who received the AZD1222 COVID-19 vaccine. The input for sequencing was peripheral blood, taken 28 days after the second AZD1222 dose. DNA of the CDR3: TGTGCCAGCAGCTCCCCCCTTTGGGCCTACGAGCAGTACTTC. Amino acids: CASSSPLWAYEQYF.